The clone carrying this T cell receptor beta chain was detected only once. This sample is part of a study of cytomegalovirus exposure and HLA in healthy donors. Amplification used 60 Vbeta primers and 13 Jbeta primers. The assay was immunoSEQ multiplex PCR, and TCRdb's table has in-frame clones only and misses some. The sample holds roughly 120,000 clones, more than 70% seen once. Germline V CDR1 and CDR2: MNHNS, SASEGT. This CDR3 comprises 14 residues. V was shortened by 6 bases and J by 0 bases, with 12 bases between the two germline ends. The TCR comes from a human donor in good health. The rearrangement uses TRBV6-1 and TRBJ2-7, with D possibly matching TRBD1 (6 bases). Sequenced sample: PBMCs. The CDR3 sequence: CASRQGVVSYEQYF. The CDR3 coding sequence is TGTGCCAGCAGACAGGGAGTTGTCTCCTACGAGCAGTACTTC.